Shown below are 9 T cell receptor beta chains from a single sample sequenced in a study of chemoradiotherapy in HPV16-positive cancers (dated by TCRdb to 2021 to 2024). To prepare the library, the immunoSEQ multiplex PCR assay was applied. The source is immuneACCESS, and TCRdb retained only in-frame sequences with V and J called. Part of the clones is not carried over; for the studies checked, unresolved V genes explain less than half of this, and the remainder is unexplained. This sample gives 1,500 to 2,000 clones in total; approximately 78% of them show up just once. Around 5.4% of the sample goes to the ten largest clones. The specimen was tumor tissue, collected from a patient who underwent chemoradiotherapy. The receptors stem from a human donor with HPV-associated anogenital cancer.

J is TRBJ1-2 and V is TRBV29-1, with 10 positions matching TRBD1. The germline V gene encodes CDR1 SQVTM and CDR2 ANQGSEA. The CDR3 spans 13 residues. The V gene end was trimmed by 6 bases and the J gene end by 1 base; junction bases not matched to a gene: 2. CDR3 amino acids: CSVTGGDNYGYTF. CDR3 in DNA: TGCAGCGTGACAGGGGGCGATAACTATGGCTACACCTTC. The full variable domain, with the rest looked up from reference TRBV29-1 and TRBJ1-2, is SAVISQKPSRDICQRGTSLTIQCQVDSQVTMMFWYRQQPGQSLTLIATANQGSEATYESGFVIDKFPISRPNLTFSTLTVSNMSPEDSSIYLCSVTGGDNYGYTFGSGTRLTVV.

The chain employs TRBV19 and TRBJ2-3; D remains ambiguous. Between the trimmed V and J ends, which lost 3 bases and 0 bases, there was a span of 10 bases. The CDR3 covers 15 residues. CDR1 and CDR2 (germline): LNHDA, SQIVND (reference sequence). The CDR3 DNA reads TGTGCCAGTAGTATGTGGGTTTCTAGCACAGATACGCAGTATTTT. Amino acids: CASSMWVSSTDTQYF.

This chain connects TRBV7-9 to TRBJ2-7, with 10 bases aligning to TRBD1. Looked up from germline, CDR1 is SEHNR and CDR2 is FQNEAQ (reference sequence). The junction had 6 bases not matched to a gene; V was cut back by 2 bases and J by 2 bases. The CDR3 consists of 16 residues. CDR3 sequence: CASSLIEGQGAYEQYF. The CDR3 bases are TGTGCCAGCAGCTTAATCGAAGGACAGGGGGCCTACGAGCAGTACTTC.

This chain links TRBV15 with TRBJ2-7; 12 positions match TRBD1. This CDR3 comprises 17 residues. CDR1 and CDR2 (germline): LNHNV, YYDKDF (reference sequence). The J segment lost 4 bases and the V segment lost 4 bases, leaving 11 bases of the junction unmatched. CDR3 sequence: CATSIYPLGQGAYEQYF. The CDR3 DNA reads TGTGCCACCAGCATTTACCCGTTGGGACAGGGGGCTTACGAGCAGTACTTC.

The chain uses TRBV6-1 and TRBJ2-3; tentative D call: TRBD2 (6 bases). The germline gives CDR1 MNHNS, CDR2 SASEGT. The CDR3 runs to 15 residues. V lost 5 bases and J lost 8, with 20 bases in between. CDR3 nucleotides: TGTGCCAGCAGTCAATTACAGGAGGGAAGCGGTACGCAGTATTTT. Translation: CASSQLQEGSGTQYF.

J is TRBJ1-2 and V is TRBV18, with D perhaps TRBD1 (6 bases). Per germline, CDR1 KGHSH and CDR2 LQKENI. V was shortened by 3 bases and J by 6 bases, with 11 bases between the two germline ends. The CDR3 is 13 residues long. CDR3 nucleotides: TGTGCCAGCTCACCTGAGGCAGGGGATGGCTACACCTTC. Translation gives CASSPEAGDGYTF.

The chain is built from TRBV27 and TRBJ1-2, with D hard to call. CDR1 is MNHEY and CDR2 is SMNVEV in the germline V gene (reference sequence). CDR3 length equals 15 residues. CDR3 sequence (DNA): TGTGTCCAAGGTCCCCGCGCGGGGTACGACTATGGCTACACCTTC. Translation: CVQGPRAGYDYGYTF.

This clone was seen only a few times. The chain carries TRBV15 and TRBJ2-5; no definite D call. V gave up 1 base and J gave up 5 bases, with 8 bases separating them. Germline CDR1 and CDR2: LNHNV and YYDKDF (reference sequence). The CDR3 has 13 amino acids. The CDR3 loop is CATSRGQFETQYF. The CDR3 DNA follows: TGTGCCACCAGCAGAGGACAATTTGAGACCCAGTACTTC.

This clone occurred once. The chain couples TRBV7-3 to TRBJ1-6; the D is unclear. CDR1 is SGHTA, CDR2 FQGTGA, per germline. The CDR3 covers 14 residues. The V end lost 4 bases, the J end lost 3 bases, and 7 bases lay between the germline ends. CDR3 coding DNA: TGTGCCAGCAGCTCGACGGACTATAATTCACCCCTCCACTTT. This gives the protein CASSSTDYNSPLHF.